The present T cell receptor (beta chain) was sequenced within a study of blood T cells in healthy people across ages. Overall study findings and caveats: Per million T cells, TCR beta diversity dropped about linearly as age rose.

A sample-barcoded 5' primer and a J-beta primer mix were used in a second PCR of roughly 6 to 11 cycles. A template-switch adaptor with 12 random nucleotides tagged each cDNA molecule. TCRdb re-called the 5' RACE reads with MiXCR, one entry per CDR3 protein. Among 2 million or so distinct CDR3 sequences listed, about 50% were seen once. With respect to this clonotype: The antigen is unknown.

Trimming cost V 6 bases and J 5 bases, with 18 bases left between them. Germline CDR1 and CDR2: MDHEN and SYDVKM. The CDR3 totals 15 residues. This TCR was recovered from a woman aged 40 to 50 in good health. Sequencing input: blood. The chain uses TRBV28 and TRBJ2-3; D is possibly TRBD1 or TRBD2 (5 bases each). CDR3 amino acids: CASSPSGSGGDTQYF. The DNA of the CDR3 is TGTGCCAGCAGCCCCTCGGGCTCTGGGGGAGATACGCAGTATTTT.